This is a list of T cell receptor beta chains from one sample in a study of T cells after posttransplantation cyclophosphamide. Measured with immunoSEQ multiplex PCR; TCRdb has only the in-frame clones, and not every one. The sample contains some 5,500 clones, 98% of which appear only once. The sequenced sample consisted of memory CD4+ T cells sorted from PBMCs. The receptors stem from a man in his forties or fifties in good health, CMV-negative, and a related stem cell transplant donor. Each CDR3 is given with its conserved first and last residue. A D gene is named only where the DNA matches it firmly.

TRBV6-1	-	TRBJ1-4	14	CASTGPRDGEKLFF
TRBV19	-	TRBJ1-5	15	CASSLGPAGNQPQHF
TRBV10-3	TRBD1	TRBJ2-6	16	CAIARTTGAGANVLTF
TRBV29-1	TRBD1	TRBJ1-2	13	CSVATGVDYGYTF
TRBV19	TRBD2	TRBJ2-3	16	CASSIGGGRFTDTQYF
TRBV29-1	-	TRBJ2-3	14	CSVKEQGDTDTQYF
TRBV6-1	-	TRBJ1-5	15	CASSEMQGSNQPQHF
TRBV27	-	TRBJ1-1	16	CASSSLPGHTNTEAFF
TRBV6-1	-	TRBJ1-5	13	CASVTGHYQPQHF
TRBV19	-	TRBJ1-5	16	CASSKSAGTLNQPQHF
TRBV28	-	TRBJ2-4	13	CASLEGGKNIQYF
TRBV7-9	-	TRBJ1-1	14	CASSLQQLNTEAFF
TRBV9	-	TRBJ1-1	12	CASSPRNTEAFF
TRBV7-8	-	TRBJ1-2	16	CASSLNQLSPNYGYTF
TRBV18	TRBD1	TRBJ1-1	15	CASSLGQGAMTEAFF
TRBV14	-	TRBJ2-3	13	CASSQDQTDTQYF
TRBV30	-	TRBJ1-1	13	CAWSVLRDTEAFF
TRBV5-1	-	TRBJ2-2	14	CASSLVEGTGELFF
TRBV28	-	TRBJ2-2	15	CASSTIRGNTGELFF
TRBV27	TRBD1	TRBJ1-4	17	CASSSGQGLPGNEKLFF
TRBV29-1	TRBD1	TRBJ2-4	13	CSVLDREKDIQYF
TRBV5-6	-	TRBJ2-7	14	CASSFYGVIWEQYF
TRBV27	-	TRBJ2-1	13	CASSFLLNNEQFF
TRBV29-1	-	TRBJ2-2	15	CSVEDPGTYAGELFF
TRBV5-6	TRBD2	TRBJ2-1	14	CASSGDYSYNEQFF
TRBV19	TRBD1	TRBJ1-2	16	CASSIEGTDPFDGYTF
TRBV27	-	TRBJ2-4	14	CASSPLDSAERVDF
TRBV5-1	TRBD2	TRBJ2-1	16	CASSWTPGLAANEQFF
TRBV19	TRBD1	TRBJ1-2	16	CASFSGTGRSGYGYTF
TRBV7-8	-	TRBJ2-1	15	CASSLDRESYNEQFF
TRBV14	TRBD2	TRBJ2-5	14	CASSTSGRPETQYF
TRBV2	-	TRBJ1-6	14	CASARGTIGSPLHF
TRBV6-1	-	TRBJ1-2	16	CASSEAQVSAGYGYTF
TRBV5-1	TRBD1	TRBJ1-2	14	CATGTGAGSYGYTF
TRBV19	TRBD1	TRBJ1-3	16	CASSSGQANSGNTIYF
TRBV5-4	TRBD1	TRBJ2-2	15	CASSLLTGAQEKLFF
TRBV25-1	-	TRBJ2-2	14	CASSLGPGGGELFF
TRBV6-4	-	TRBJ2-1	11	CASSVGTKQFF
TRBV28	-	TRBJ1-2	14	CASNRPGEDYGYTF
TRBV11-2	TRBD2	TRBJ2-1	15	CASSLGTSGGNEQFF
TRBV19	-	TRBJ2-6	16	CASSMREGGGANVLTF
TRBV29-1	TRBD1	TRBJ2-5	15	CSVEPGQGEGETQYF
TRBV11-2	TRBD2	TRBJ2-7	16	CASSYTGTSGAYEQYF
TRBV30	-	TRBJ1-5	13	CAWSLAPEGPQHF
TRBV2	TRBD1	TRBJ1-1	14	CASKDRARNTEAFF
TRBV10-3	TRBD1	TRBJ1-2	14	CAISESRGQDGYTF
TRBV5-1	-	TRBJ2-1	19	CASSSEEGLVLSSYNEQFF
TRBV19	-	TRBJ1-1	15	CASSSGGVMNTEAFF
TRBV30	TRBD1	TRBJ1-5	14	CAWSQGAIDQPQHF
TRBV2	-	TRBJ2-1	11	CASSTYNEQFF
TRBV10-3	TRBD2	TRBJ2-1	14	CAIGGGRRTNEQFF
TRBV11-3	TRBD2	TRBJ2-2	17	CASSLSRTSGNTGELFF